This TCR beta chain was found in a study of siplizumab effects on memory and regulatory T cells. Assay used: immunoSEQ multiplex PCR; TCRdb lists only in-frame clones, some missing. Here the sample spans some 90,000 clones, approximately 90% being singletons. The CDR3 spans 13 residues. The germline V and J ends were trimmed by 4 bases and 5 bases, with 11 bases remaining between them. Per the germline V gene, CDR1 is ENHRY and CDR2 is SYGVKD. This chain connects TRBV10-3 to TRBJ2-5, with D perhaps TRBD1 (5 bases). The receptor was isolated from a human donor in good health. Sequenced material: CD4+ T cells sorted from blood. The CDR3 DNA reads as TGTGCCATCAGTGTAAGGGGTGCGGAGACCCAGTACTTC. As protein: CAISVRGAETQYF.